The rows below give T cell receptor beta chains drawn from one sample of a study of cytomegalovirus exposure and HLA in healthy donors. Assay used: immunoSEQ multiplex PCR; TCRdb lists only in-frame clones, some missing. The sample spans some 140,000 clones; the ten largest clones claim roughly 1.4%. Sequenced input: PBMCs. These receptors came from a woman between 40 and 50 years old in good health and CMV-seronegative. CDR3s include the opening cysteine and the closing phenylalanine or tryptophan.

cdr3_aa,v_call
CASTGGNRNTEAFF,TRBV28
CASFSGFRGYTF,TRBV6-5
CASTVTGNTEAFF,TRBV5-1
CASQVLGEGRAYEKLFF,TRBV28
CAGLRGRVQNSPLHF,TRBV25-1
CASSQVTSGEVEQFF,TRBV4-2
CSVIPPDSGGTETQYF,TRBV29-1
CSVAGQDPSGGDYGYTF,TRBV29-1
CASSSFRGTEAFF,TRBV27
CASSPRGSPNIGELFF,TRBV19
CASTSLRGTRTESPLHF,TRBV5-6
CATSTEGAATNEKLFF,TRBV15
CASSSRQGTYNSPLHF,TRBV5-1
CASSFRESTDTQYF,TRBV6-1
CASSESRGANTGELFF,TRBV25-1
CASSLTSTGLAKNIQYF,TRBV5-5
CAGGGRAPTDTQYF,TRBV19
CASRELAGETDTQYF,TRBV5-1
CASSPQISNQPQHF,TRBV19
CASGGALSDEQFF,TRBV2
CSVERERTGQFF,TRBV29-1
CASSDHGTEETQYF,TRBV7-6
CASSPSSNEGAKEYF,TRBV28
CASSLASGGADTQYF,TRBV5-1
CASSQPFRGPGTGELFF,TRBV4-1
CASSLAPPGFVGYTF,TRBV5-1
CASSGGTYNEQFF,TRBV7-3
CASSLPQTSGGASTGELFF,TRBV7-9
CSVRSGGIYEQFF,TRBV29-1
CASTSQGGTEAFF,TRBV5-6
CASSQQLVAGARGETQYF,TRBV19
CASSYGSGLEQYF,TRBV6-5
CASSIGVGTSTDTQYF,TRBV19
CASSLLGSEAFF,TRBV7-9
CATSTGGGLGSPLHF,TRBV6-5
CASSDSENQPQHF,TRBV6-1
CASSRDFRGTGELFF,TRBV7-8
CASSSSVGLGLKAFF,TRBV11-2
CASNRQGVGTDTQYF,TRBV5-6
CASRSGGQPQHF,TRBV6-5
CASSLRQNLSPLHF,TRBV7-2
CASSPWGDPSQPQHF,TRBV7-2
CASCRARSNQPQHF,TRBV19
CASTLSGYGELFF,TRBV7-3
CASSLGRALSGNTIYF,TRBV5-8